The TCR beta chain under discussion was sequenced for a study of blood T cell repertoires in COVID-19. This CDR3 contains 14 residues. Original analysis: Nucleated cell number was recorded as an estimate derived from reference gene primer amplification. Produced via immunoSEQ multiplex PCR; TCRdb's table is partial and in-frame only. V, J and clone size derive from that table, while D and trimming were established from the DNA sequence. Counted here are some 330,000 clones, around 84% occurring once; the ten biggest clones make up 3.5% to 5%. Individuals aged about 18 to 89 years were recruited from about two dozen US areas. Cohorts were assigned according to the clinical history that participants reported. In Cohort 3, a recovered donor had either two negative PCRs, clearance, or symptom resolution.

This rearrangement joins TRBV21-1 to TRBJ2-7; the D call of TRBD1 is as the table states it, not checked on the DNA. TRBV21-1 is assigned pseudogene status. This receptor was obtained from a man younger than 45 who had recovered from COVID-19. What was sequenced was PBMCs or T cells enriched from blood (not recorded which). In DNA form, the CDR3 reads TGTGCCAGCACCCCGGGACAGGGGGCTTACGAGCAGTACTTC. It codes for CASTPGQGAYEQYF.